A single sample gave rise to the 9 T cell receptor beta chains below, sequenced in a study of vaccination and CD4 T cells after COVID-19. As to treatment: roughly 11-day PBMC culture with coronavirus spike peptide pools or control peptides (ViraFEST assay). At the Johns Hopkins FTIC core, DNA taken from cultured CD4+ T cells was sequenced by way of the Oncomine TCR Beta short-read assay. TCRdb redid the calling of the PCR reads with MiXCR, one entry per CDR3 protein. Altogether about 13,000 distinct CDR3 sequences are present, roughly 48% being singletons, with the ten largest covering 24%. Antigens of these TCRs are unknown. The specimen sequenced was CD4+ T cells from blood, cultured in vitro. The receptors here all came from a human donor who had recovered from COVID-19.

The chain uses TRBV20-1 and TRBJ2-6; D gene unclear. The V gene's germline CDR1 is DFQATT and CDR2 SNEGSKA (reference sequence). V was clipped by 1 base and J by 3 bases, with 7 bases between them. This CDR3 spans 14 amino acids. CDR3 bases: TGCAGTGCTAGAGGATGGGTTGGGGCCAACGTCCTGACTTTC. Translation: CSARGWVGANVLTF.

Only a few counts were recorded for this clonotype. The J gene is TRBJ2-7, the V gene TRBV20-1; D might be TRBD1 or TRBD2, each matching 5 bases. V was shortened by 6 bases and J by 4 bases, with 13 bases between the two germline ends. The CDR3 covers 12 residues. The V gene's germline CDR1 is DFQATT and CDR2 SNEGSKA (reference sequence). The CDR3 DNA sequence: TGCAGTGCGTTCGGGGACGCGTACGAGCAGTACTTC. The encoded protein is CSAFGDAYEQYF.

This clonotype was seen more than once but under ten times. The chain links TRBV6-5 to TRBJ2-5; D remains unclear. The V gene's germline CDR1 is MNHEY and CDR2 SVGAGI. Trimming cost V 0 bases and J 4 bases, with 9 bases left between them. This CDR3 has 14 residues. This CDR3 is CASSYSTGRETQYF. The DNA of the CDR3 is TGTGCCAGCAGTTACTCGACGGGCAGAGAGACCCAGTACTTC.

The rearrangement joins TRBV4-2 to TRBJ2-3; 7 bases fit TRBD2. This CDR3 has 17 amino acids. V lost 3 bases to trimming and J lost 6 bases; unmatched junction nucleotides: 15. Germline-derived CDR1 and CDR2 are LGHNA and YNFKEQ. CDR3 protein: CASSHLGSREVSDTQYF. CDR3 nucleotide sequence: TGTGCCAGCAGCCACTTGGGGTCCCGGGAGGTCTCTGATACGCAGTATTTT.

This clonotype was seen a few times. This sequence joins TRBV6-1 and TRBJ2-5; 8 nucleotides align to TRBD1. The CDR3 totals 14 residues. V lost 7 bases and J lost 2; bases outside the gene matches: 6. CDR1 is MNHNS, CDR2 SASEGT, per germline. The CDR3 region has the DNA TGTGCCAGCAACCTCAGGGGGCCTCAAGAGACCCAGTACTTC. Protein product: CASNLRGPQETQYF.

V is TRBV2 and J is TRBJ2-2; no firm D call. Per the germline V gene, CDR1 is SNHLY and CDR2 is FYNNEI. V lost 3 bases and J lost 4, with 9 bases in between. The CDR3 is made up of 14 amino acids. The CDR3, as DNA: TGTGCCAGCAGTGATTGGGGAATCACCGGGGAGCTGTTTTTT. This translates into CASSDWGITGELFF. The variable domain in full, completed from reference TRBV2 and TRBJ2-2, reads EPEVTQTPSHQVTQMGQEVILRCVPISNHLYFYWYRQILGQKVEFLVSFYNNEISEKSEIFDDQFSVERPDGSNFTLKIRSTKLEDSAMYFCASSDWGITGELFFGEGSRLTVL.

The rearrangement uses TRBV6-1 and TRBJ2-3; D is undetermined. CDR3 length: 11 amino acids. Germline CDR1 reads MNHNS; CDR2 reads SASEGT. The ends were cut back, 6 bases at V and 6 bases at J, with 7 bases in the middle. This CDR3 is CASRVGDTQYF. The CDR3 coding sequence is TGTGCCAGCAGAGTCGGGGATACGCAGTATTTT.

The chain is built from TRBV15 and TRBJ1-2, with TRBD1 identical over 9 bases. V shed 0 bases and J 7 bases; nucleotides not matched to a gene: 18. The CDR3 sequence is 19 residues long. The germline V gene encodes CDR1 LNHNV and CDR2 YYDKDF (reference sequence). CDR3 sequence: CATSRDFLQGARSESGYTF. The CDR3 DNA follows: TGTGCCACCAGCAGAGATTTTTTACAGGGGGCTAGGTCGGAGAGTGGCTACACCTTC. The full variable domain, with the rest looked up from reference TRBV15 and TRBJ1-2, is DAMVIQNPRYQVTQFGKPVTLSCSQTLNHNVMYWYQQKSSQAPKLLFHYYDKDFNNEADTPDNFQSRRPNTSFCFLDIRSPGLGDTAMYLCATSRDFLQGARSESGYTFGSGTRLTVV.

This clonotype was counted a few times. V and J are TRBV20-1 and TRBJ1-2, with unresolved D. The CDR3 runs to 15 residues. V lost 4 bases, J lost 8 bases, and 23 bases lay in between. Germline CDR1 reads DFQATT; CDR2 reads SNEGSKA (reference sequence). This CDR3 is CSAKTPSEGMWGYTF. CDR3 coding DNA: TGCAGTGCTAAGACCCCCAGTGAGGGAATGTGGGGCTACACCTTC.